The entry that follows covers one TCR beta chain sequence. The target antigen is unknown. These data originate in a study of cytomegalovirus exposure and HLA in healthy donors. Study information: A prior study identified 117 million unique TCR beta sequences from about 180 million T cells.

Germline loops: CDR1 MNHEY, CDR2 SVGAGI. The CDR3 is made up of 14 amino acids. Study-level results: In a later analysis, common viral pathogens appeared linked to several of the most significant clusters. Previously analyzed data showed that most TCR beta V segments were productive at a frequency of about 87% or about 30%. In a later analysis, HLA-associated beta chains showed higher expansion and lower generation probabilities than comparable chains.

A multiplex PCR was run with 60 Vbeta primers and 13 Jbeta primers. Method: immunoSEQ multiplex PCR; TCRdb's copy keeps in-frame clones and lacks some. The sample lists around 170,000 clones; roughly 80% were seen once. The chain links TRBV6-5 to TRBJ2-5; TRBD1 agrees at 12 bases. The J call may be wrong; the DNA end is better matched by TRBJ2-7. The specimen sequenced was PBMCs. This receptor was identified in a man aged 35 to 55 in good health and CMV-seropositive. CDR3 sequence: CASRPGQGAHEQYF. In nucleotides, the CDR3 is TGTGCCAGCAGGCCGGGACAGGGGGCCCACGAGCAGTACTTC.